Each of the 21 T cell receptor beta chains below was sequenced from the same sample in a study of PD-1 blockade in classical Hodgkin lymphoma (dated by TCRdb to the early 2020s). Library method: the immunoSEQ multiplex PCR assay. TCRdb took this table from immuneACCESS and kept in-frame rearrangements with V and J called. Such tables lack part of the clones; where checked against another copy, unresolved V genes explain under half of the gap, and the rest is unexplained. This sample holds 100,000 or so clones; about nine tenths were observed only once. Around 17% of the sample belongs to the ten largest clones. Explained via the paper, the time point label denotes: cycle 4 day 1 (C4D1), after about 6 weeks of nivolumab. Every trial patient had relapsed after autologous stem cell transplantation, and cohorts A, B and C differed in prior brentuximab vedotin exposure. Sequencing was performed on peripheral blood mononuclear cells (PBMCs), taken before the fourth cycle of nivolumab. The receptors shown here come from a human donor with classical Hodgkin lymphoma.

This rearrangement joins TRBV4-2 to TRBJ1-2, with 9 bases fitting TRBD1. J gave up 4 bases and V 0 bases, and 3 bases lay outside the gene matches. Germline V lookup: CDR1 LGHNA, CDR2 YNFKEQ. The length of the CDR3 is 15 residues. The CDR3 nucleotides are TGTGCCAGCAGCCAAGATATGGGACAGGGCTATGGCTACACCTTC. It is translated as CASSQDMGQGYGYTF.

CDR3 in amino acids: CASTAATLAGELYF. The CDR3 DNA reads TGCGCCAGCACGGCAGCTACACTAGCGGGAGAGTTGTACTTC. The chain carries TRBV10-2 and TRBJ2-7; 11 nucleotides align to TRBD2. The V segment lost 7 bases and the J segment 12 bases; nucleotides outside the gene matches: 14. The CDR3 is 14 amino acids. Germline CDR1 and CDR2: WSHSY and SAAADI.

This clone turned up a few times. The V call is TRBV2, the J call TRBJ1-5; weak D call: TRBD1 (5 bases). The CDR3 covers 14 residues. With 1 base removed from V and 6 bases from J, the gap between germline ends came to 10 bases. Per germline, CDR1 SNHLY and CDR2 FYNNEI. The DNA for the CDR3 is TGTGCCAGCAGTGAAGATGGGGGAGGTCAGCCCCAGCATTTT. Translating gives CASSEDGGGQPQHF.

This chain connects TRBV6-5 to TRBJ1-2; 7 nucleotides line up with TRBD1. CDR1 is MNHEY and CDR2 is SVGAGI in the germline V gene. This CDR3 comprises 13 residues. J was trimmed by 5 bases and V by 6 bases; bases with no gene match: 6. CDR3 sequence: CASREAGQYGYTF. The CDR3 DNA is TGTGCCAGCAGAGAGGCGGGACAGTATGGCTACACCTTC.

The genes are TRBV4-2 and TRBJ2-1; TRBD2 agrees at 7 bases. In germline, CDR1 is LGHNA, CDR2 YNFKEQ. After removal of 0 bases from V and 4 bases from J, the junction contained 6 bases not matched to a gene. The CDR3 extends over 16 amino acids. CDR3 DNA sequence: TGTGCCAGCAGCCAAGATCCAGGGCGGGGGTACAATGAGCAGTTCTTC. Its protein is CASSQDPGRGYNEQFF.

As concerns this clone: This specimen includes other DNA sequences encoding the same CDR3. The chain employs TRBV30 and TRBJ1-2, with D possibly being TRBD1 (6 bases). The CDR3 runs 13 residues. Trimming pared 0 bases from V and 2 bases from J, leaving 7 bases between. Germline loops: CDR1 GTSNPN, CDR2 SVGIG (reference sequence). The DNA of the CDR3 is TGTGCCTGGAGTGTGGGGGCGAACTATGGCTACACCTTC. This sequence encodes CAWSVGANYGYTF.

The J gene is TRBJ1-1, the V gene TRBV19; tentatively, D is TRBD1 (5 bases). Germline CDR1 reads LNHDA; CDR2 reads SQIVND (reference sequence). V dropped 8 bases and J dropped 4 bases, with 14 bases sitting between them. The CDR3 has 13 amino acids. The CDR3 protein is CASVGGWGTEAFF. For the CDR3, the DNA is TGTGCCAGTGTCGGGGGATGGGGCACTGAAGCTTTCTTT.

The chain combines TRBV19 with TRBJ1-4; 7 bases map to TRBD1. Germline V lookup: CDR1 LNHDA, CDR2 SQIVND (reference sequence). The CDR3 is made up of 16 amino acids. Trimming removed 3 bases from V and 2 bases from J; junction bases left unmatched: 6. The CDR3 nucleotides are TGTGCCAGTAGTATGGGGCGACAGGGCACTAATGAAAAACTGTTTTTT. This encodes CASSMGRQGTNEKLFF.

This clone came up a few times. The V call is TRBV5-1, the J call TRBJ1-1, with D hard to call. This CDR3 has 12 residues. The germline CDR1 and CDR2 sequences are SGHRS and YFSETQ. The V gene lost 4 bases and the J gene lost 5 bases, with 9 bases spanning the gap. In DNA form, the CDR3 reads TGCGCCAGCAGCGGCGGGATGACTGAAGCTTTCTTT. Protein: CASSGGMTEAFF.

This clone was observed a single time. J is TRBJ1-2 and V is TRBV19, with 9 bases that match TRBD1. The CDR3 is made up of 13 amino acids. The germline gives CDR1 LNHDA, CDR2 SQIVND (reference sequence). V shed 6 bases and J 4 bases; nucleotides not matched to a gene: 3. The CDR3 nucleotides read TGTGCCAGTAGGGACAGGGGAAGCTATGGCTACACCTTC. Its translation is CASRDRGSYGYTF.

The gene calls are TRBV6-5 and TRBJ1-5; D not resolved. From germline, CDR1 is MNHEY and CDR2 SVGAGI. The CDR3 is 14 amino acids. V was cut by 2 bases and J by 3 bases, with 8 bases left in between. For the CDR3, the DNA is TGTGCCAGCAGTTACGGGCCCCTCAATCAGCCCCAGCATTTT. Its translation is CASSYGPLNQPQHF.

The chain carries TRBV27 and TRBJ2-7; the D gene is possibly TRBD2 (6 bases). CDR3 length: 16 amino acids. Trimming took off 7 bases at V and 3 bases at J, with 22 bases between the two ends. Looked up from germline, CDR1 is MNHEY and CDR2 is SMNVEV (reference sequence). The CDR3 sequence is CASKSSDYGGFYEQYF. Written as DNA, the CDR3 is TGTGCCAGCAAATCGTCGGACTATGGAGGGTTCTACGAGCAGTACTTC.

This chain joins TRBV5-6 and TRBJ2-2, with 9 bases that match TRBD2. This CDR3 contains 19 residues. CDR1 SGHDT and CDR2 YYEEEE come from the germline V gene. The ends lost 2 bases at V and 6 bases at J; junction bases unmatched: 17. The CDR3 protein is CASSFSGLAGVGLAGELFF. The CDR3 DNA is TGTGCCAGCAGCTTTTCAGGGTTAGCGGGAGTTGGATTAGCCGGGGAGCTGTTTTTT.

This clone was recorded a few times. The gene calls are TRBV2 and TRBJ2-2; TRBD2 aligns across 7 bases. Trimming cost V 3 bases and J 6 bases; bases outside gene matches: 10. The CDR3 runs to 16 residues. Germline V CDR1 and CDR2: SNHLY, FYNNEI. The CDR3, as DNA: TGTGCCAGCAGTGATTTAGATGGGAGGGCCGCCGGGGAGCTGTTTTTT. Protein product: CASSDLDGRAAGELFF.

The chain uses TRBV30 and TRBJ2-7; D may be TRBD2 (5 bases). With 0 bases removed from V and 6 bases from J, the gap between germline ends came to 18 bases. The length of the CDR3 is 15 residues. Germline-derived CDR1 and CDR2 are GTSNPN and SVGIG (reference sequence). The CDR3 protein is CAWSVQENRRGEQYF. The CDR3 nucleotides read TGTGCCTGGAGTGTACAAGAAAATCGTCGGGGCGAGCAGTACTTC.

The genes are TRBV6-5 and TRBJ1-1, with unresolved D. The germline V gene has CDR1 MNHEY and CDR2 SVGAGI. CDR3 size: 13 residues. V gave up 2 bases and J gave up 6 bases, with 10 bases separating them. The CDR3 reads CASSYMKGSEAFF. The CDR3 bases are TGTGCCAGCAGTTACATGAAAGGCTCTGAAGCTTTCTTT.

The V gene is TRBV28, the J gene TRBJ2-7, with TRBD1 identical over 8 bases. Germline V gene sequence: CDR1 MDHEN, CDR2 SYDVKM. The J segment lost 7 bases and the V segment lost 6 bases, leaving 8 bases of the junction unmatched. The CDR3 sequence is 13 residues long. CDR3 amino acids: CASSMDRVGEQYF. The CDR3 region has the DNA TGTGCCAGCAGCATGGACAGGGTGGGAGAGCAGTACTTC.

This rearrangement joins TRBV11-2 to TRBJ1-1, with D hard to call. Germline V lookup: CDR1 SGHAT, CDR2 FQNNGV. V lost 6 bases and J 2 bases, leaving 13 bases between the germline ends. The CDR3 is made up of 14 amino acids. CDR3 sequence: CASSAPPENTEAFF. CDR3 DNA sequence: TGTGCCAGCAGTGCTCCGCCGGAAAACACTGAAGCTTTCTTT.

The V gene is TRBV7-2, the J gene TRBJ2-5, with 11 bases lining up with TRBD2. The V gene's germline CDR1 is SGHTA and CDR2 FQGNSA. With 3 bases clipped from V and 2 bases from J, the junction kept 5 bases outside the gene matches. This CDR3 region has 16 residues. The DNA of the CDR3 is TGTGCCAGCAGCTTGTGGACTAGCGGGTTTCAAGAGACCCAGTACTTC. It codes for CASSLWTSGFQETQYF.

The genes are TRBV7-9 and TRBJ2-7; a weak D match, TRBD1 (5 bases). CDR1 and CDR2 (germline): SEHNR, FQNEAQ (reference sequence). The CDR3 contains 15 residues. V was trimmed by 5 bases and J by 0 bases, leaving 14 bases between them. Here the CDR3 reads CASSLFNRRSYEQYF. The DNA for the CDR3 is TGTGCCAGCAGCCTATTCAACAGGCGCTCCTACGAGCAGTACTTC.

In nucleotides, the CDR3 is TGTGCCAGTAGCAGGGCCGGCCATCAGCCCCAGCATTTT. It specifies CASSRAGHQPQHF. The V gene is TRBV19, the J gene TRBJ1-5; D possibly corresponds to TRBD1 (5 bases). Trimming stripped 6 bases from V and 5 bases from J, with 11 bases between. There are 13 residues in the CDR3. The germline gives CDR1 LNHDA, CDR2 SQIVND (reference sequence).